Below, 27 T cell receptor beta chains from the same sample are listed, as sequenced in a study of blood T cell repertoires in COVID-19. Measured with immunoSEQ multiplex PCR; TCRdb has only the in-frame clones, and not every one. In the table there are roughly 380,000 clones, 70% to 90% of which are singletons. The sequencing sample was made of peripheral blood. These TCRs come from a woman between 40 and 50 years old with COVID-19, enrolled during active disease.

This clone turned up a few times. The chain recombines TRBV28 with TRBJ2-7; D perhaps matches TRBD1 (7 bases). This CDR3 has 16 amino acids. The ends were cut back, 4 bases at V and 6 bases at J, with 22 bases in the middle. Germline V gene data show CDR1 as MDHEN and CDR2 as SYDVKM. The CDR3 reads CASSYSPFGRGVEQYF. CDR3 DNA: TGTGCCAGCAGTTATTCCCCCTTTGGCAGGGGGGTCGAGCAGTACTTC.

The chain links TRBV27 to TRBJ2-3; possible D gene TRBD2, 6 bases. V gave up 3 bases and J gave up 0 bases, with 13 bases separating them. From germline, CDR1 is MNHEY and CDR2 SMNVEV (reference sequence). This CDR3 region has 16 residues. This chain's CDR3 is CASSFSVADSTDTQYF. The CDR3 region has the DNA TGTGCCAGCAGTTTTTCAGTAGCGGATAGCACAGATACGCAGTATTTT.

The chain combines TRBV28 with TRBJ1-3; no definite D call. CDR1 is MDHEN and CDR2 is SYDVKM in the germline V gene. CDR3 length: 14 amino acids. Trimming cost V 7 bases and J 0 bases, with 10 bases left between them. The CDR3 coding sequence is TGTGCCAGCAAACTTGGTAGCTCTGGAAACACCATATATTTT. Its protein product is CASKLGSSGNTIYF.

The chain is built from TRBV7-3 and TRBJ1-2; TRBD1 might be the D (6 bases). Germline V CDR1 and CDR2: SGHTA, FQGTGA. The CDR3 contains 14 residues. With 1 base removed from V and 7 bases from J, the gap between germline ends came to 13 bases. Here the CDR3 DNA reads TGTGCCAGCAGCTTAAGTCCAGGGGCACGTGGCTACACCTTC. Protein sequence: CASSLSPGARGYTF.

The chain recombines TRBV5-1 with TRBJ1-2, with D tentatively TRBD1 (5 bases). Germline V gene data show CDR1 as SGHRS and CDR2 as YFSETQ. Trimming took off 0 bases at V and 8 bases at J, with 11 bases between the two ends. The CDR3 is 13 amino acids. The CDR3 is CASSLVSSGGYTF. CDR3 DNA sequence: TGCGCCAGCAGCTTGGTTTCCTCAGGGGGCTACACCTTC.

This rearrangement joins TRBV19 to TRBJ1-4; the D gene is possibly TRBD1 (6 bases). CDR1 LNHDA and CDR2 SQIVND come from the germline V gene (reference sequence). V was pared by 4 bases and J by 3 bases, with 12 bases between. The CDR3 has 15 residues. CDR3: CASSTTGRANEKLFF. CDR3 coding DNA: TGTGCCAGTAGTACAACAGGGCGAGCTAATGAAAAACTGTTTTTT.

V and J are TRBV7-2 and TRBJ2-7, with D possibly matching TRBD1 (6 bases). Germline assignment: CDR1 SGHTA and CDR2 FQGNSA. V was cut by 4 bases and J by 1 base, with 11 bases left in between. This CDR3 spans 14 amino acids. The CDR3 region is CASSYDRWSYEQYF. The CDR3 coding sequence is TGTGCCAGCAGCTACGACAGGTGGTCCTACGAGCAGTACTTC.

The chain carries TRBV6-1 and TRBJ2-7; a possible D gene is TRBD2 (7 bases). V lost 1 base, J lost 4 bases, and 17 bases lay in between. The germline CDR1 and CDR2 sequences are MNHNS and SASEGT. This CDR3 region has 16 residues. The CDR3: CASSEGGPRGAYEQYF. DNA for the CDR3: TGTGCCAGCAGTGAAGGGGGCCCCCGGGGGGCTTACGAGCAGTACTTC.

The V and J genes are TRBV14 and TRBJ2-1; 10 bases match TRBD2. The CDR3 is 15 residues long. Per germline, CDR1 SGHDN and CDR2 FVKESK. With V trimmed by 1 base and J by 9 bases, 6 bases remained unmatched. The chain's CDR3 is CASSQAAGGPGEQFF. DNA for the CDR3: TGTGCCAGCAGCCAAGCAGCGGGAGGGCCTGGTGAGCAGTTCTTC.

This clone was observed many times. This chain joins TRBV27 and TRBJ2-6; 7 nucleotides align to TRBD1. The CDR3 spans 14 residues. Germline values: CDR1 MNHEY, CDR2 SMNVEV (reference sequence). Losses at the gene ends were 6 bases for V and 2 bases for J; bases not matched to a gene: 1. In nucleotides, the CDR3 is TGTGCCAGCAGCGACAGGGCTGGGGCCAACGTCCTGACTTTC. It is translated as CASSDRAGANVLTF. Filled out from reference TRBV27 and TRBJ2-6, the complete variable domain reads EAQVTQNPRYLITVTGKKLTVTCSQNMNHEYMSWYRQDPGLGLRQIYYSMNVEVTDKGDVPEGYKVSRKEKRNFPLILESPSPNQTSLYFCASSDRAGANVLTFGAGSRLTVL.

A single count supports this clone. CDR3 protein: CASSLWRISQGVDSPLHF. The CDR3 nucleotides are TGTGCCAGCAGCTTGTGGCGGATAAGTCAGGGGGTAGATTCACCCCTCCACTTT. The rearrangement links TRBV5-8 to TRBJ1-6; TRBD1 matches at 7 bases. Trimming cost V 1 base and J 8 bases; bases outside gene matches: 15. This CDR3 has 18 amino acids. Germline CDR1 SGHTS, CDR2 YDEGEE.

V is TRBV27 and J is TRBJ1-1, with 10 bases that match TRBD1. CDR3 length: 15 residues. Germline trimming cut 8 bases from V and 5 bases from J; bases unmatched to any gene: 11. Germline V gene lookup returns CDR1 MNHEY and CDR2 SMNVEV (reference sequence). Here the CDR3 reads CASRPPGTGVTEAFF. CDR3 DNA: TGTGCCAGCCGGCCCCCCGGGACAGGGGTTACTGAAGCTTTCTTT.

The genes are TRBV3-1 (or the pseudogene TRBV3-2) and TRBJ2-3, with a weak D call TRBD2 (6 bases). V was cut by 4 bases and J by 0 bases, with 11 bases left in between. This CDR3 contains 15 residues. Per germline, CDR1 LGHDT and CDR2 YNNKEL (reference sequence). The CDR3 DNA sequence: TGTGCCAGCAGCCTTCTAGCGTCTAGCACAGATACGCAGTATTTT. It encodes CASSLLASSTDTQYF.

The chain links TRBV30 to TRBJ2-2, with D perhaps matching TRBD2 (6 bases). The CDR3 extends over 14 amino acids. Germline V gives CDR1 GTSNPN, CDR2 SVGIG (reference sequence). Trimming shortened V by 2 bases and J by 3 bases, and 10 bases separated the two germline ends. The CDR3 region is CAWSPGEDTGELFF. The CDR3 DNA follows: TGTGCCTGGAGTCCGGGGGAGGACACCGGGGAGCTGTTTTTT.

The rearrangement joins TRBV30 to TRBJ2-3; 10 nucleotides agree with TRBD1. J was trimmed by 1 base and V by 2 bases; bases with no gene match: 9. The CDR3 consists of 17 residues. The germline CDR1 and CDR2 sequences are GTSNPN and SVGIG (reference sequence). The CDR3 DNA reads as TGTGCCTGGAGTAAGAACCCAGGGACAGGGGGCACAGATACGCAGTATTTT. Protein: CAWSKNPGTGGTDTQYF.

CDR3 nucleotides: TGTGCCACCAGCAGAGATGCAGGACGGGAGTACGAGCAGTACTTC. This codes for CATSRDAGREYEQYF. The chain links TRBV15 to TRBJ2-7, with D possibly being TRBD2 (6 bases). The CDR3 extends over 15 amino acids. Trimming shortened V by 0 bases and J by 4 bases, and 13 bases separated the two germline ends. The germline CDR1 and CDR2 sequences are LNHNV and YYDKDF (reference sequence).

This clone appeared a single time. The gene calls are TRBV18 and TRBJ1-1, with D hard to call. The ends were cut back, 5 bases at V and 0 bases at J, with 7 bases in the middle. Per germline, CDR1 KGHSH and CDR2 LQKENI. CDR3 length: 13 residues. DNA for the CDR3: TGTGCCAGCTCAGGGCTGATGAACACTGAAGCTTTCTTT. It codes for CASSGLMNTEAFF. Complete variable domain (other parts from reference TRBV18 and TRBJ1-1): NAGVMQNPRHLVRRRGQEARLRCSPMKGHSHVYWYRQLPEEGLKFMVYLQKENIIDESGMPKERFSAEFPKEGPSILRIQQVVRGDSAAYFCASSGLMNTEAFFGQGTRLTVV.

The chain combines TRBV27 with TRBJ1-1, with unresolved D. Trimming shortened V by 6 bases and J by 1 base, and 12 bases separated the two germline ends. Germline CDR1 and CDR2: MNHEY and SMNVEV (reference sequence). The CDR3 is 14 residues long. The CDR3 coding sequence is TGTGCCAGCAGGTCTAGGATCCCGAACACTGAAGCTTTCTTT. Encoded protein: CASRSRIPNTEAFF.

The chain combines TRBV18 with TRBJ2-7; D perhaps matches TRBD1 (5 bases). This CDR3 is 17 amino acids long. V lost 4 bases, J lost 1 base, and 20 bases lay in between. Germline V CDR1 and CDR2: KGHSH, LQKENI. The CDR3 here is CASSQTWTYDESYEQYF. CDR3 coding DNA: TGTGCCAGCTCACAAACCTGGACATACGACGAGTCCTACGAGCAGTACTTC. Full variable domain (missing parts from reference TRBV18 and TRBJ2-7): NAGVMQNPRHLVRRRGQEARLRCSPMKGHSHVYWYRQLPEEGLKFMVYLQKENIIDESGMPKERFSAEFPKEGPSILRIQQVVRGDSAAYFCASSQTWTYDESYEQYFGPGTRLTVT.

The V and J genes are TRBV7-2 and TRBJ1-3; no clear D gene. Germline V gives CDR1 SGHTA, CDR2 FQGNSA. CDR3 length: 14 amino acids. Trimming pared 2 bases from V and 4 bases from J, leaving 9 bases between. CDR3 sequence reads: CASSLLRAGNTIYF. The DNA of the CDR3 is TGTGCCAGCAGCTTACTCCGAGCCGGAAACACCATATATTTT.

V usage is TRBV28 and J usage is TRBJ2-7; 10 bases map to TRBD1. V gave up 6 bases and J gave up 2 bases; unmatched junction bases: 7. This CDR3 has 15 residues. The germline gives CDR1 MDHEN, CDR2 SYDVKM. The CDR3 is CASRRGQGRTYEQYF. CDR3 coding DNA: TGTGCCAGCAGACGGGGACAGGGGCGTACCTACGAGCAGTACTTC.

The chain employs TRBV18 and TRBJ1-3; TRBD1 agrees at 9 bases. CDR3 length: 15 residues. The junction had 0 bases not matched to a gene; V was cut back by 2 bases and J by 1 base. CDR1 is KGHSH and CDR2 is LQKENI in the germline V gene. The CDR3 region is CASSPGQGSGNTIYF. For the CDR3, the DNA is TGTGCCAGCTCACCAGGACAGGGGTCTGGAAACACCATATATTTT.

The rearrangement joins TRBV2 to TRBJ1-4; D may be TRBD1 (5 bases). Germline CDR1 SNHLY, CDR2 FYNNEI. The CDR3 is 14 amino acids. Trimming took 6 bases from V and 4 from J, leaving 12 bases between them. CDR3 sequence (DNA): TGTGCCAGCAGACCCGACAGAAATAATGAAAAACTGTTTTTT. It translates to CASRPDRNNEKLFF. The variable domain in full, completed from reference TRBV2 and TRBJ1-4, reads EPEVTQTPSHQVTQMGQEVILRCVPISNHLYFYWYRQILGQKVEFLVSFYNNEISEKSEIFDDQFSVERPDGSNFTLKIRSTKLEDSAMYFCASRPDRNNEKLFFGSGTQLSVL.

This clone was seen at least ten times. The CDR3 loop reads CASSQELVSGPGIVRFF. The DNA for the CDR3 is TGTGCCAGCAGCCAAGAGTTGGTTAGCGGGCCTGGGATTGTTCGGTTCTTC. The chain links TRBV3-1 (or the pseudogene TRBV3-2) to TRBJ2-1; the match to TRBD2 covers 7 bases. The trim removed 0 bases at V and 15 bases at J, leaving 20 bases unmatched. Germline CDR1 reads LGHDT; CDR2 reads YNNKEL (reference sequence). This CDR3 is 17 amino acids long.

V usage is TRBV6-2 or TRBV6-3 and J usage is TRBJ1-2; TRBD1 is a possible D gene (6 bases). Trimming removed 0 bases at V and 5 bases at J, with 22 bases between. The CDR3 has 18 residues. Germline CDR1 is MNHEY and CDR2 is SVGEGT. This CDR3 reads CASSYSRGGLRNIYGYTF. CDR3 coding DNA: TGTGCCAGCAGTTACTCCCGGGGGGGGCTGAGGAACATTTATGGCTACACCTTC.

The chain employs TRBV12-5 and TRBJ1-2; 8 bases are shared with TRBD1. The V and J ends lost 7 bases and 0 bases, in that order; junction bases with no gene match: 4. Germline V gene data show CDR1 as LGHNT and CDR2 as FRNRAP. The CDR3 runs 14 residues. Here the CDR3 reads CASAPGQANYGYTF. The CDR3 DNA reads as TGTGCTAGTGCCCCGGGACAGGCTAACTATGGCTACACCTTC.

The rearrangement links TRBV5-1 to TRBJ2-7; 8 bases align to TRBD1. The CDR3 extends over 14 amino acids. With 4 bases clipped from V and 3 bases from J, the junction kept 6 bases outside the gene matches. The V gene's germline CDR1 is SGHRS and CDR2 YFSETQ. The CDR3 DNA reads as TGCGCCAGCAGCCCAGGGACAGGTTACTACGAGCAGTACTTC. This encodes CASSPGTGYYEQYF.